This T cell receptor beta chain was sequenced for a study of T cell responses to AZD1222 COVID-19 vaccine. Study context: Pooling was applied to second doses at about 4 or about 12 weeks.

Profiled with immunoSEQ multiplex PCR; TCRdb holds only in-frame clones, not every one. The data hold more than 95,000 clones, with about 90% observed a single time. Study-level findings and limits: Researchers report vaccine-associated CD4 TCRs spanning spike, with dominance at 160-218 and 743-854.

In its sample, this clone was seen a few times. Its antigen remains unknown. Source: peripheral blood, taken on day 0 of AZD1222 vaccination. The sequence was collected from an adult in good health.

The CDR3, as DNA: TGTGCCACCAGTGATTGGGGGGACTCTGGAAACACCATATATTTT. Its translation is CATSDWGDSGNTIYF. The rearrangement links TRBV24-1 to TRBJ1-3, with D possibly matching TRBD1 (5 bases). Germline assignment: CDR1 KGHDR and CDR2 SFDVKD. Deletions cut 2 bases from V and 0 bases from J, with 7 bases between. The CDR3 consists of 15 residues.